One and the same sample provided the 16 T cell receptor beta chains below, sequenced in a study of blood T cell repertoires in COVID-19. Only in-frame clones appear in the TCRdb table, and some are missing; sequencing was by immunoSEQ multiplex PCR. Of tens of thousands of clones listed, about 86% are singletons. Sequenced material: peripheral blood. These receptors were obtained from a woman aged 80 or over in a cohort sampled during active or convalescent COVID-19.

The chain has TRBV19 and TRBJ1-2, with TRBD1 matching over 7 bases. Germline V lookup: CDR1 LNHDA, CDR2 SQIVND (reference sequence). The ends lost 4 bases at V and 8 bases at J; junction bases unmatched: 7. This CDR3 is 13 amino acids long. CDR3 in amino acids: CASSRRQGEGYTF. The CDR3 region has the DNA TGTGCCAGTAGTAGACGACAGGGCGAGGGCTACACCTTC.

The CDR3 nucleotides are TGTGCCAGCAGCCCACAAATCTTGCTCACCTACAATGAGCAGTTCTTC. It specifies CASSPQILLTYNEQFF. This chain links TRBV3-1 (or the pseudogene TRBV3-2) with TRBJ2-1; D gene uncertain. CDR1 is LGHDT, CDR2 YNNKEL, per germline (reference sequence). CDR3 length equals 16 residues. V dropped 4 bases and J dropped 2 bases, with 15 bases sitting between them.

V and J are TRBV11-3 and TRBJ2-1; 11 nucleotides match TRBD2. The V and J ends lost 4 bases and 5 bases, in that order; junction bases with no gene match: 4. The germline V gene has CDR1 SGHNT and CDR2 YENEEA. CDR3 length: 15 amino acids. This CDR3 reads CASSSTSGKHNEQFF. DNA of the CDR3: TGTGCCAGCAGCTCGACTAGCGGGAAACACAATGAGCAGTTCTTC.

This clone has only one observation. The chain joins TRBV2 to TRBJ1-5; 7 bases line up with TRBD1. Germline V lookup: CDR1 SNHLY, CDR2 FYNNEI. The CDR3 contains 16 residues. V trimming: 0 bases; J trimming: 7 bases; junction bases outside the gene matches: 9. The CDR3 loop is CASSEAYRGGGQPQHF. The CDR3 DNA reads TGTGCCAGCAGTGAAGCCTACAGGGGAGGTGGGCAGCCCCAGCATTTT.

This clone was detected once. The chain combines TRBV18 with TRBJ1-5; D might be TRBD1 (6 bases). There are 15 residues in the CDR3. V lost 2 bases, J lost 5 bases, and 13 bases lay in between. The germline V gene has CDR1 KGHSH and CDR2 LQKENI. CDR3 in amino acids: CASSPGPGGHQPQHF. CDR3 nucleotide sequence: TGTGCCAGCTCACCAGGGCCGGGGGGCCATCAGCCCCAGCATTTT.

V usage is TRBV5-6 and J usage is TRBJ1-2, with 7 bases identical to TRBD1. The CDR3 totals 13 residues. Per germline, CDR1 SGHDT and CDR2 YYEEEE. Trimming cost V 3 bases and J 6 bases; bases outside gene matches: 5. CDR3 bases: TGTGCCAGCAGCTACAGGGGTACCGATGGCTACACCTTC. As protein: CASSYRGTDGYTF.

The V gene is TRBV5-1, the J gene TRBJ2-7, with D tentatively TRBD2 (5 bases). V shed 0 bases and J shed 6 bases, with 10 bases lying between them. CDR3 length: 13 residues. Germline CDR1 SGHRS, CDR2 YFSETQ. CDR3 amino acids: CASSLVLSGEQYV. The CDR3 nucleotides read TGCGCCAGCAGCTTGGTCCTAAGCGGCGAGCAGTACGTC.

The rearrangement links TRBV24-1 to TRBJ2-1; 10 bases are shared with TRBD1. This CDR3 spans 11 amino acids. The ends lost 9 bases at V and 10 bases at J; junction bases unmatched: 2. Germline V gives CDR1 KGHDR, CDR2 SFDVKD. The DNA for the CDR3 is TGTGCCACCGGACAGGGGGGCGAGCAGTTCTTC. Translated, it gives CATGQGGEQFF.

V usage is TRBV25-1 and J usage is TRBJ1-1; D not resolved. The CDR3 totals 12 residues. Germline lookup yields CDR1 MGHDK and CDR2 SYGVNS. V lost 1 base, J lost 8 bases, and 8 bases lay in between. The DNA for the CDR3 is TGTGCCAGCAGTGAATCGGGGTGGGAAGCTTTCTTT. It is translated as CASSESGWEAFF.

The chain joins TRBV7-9 to TRBJ1-5; TRBD1 matches 7 bases. Per germline, CDR1 SEHNR and CDR2 FQNEAQ (reference sequence). The CDR3 is made up of 17 amino acids. The V segment lost 5 bases and the J segment 0 bases; nucleotides outside the gene matches: 10. DNA of the CDR3: TGTGCCAGCAGCAACTCCGGGACAGCTTATAGCAATCAGCCCCAGCATTTT. This translates into CASSNSGTAYSNQPQHF.

The chain links TRBV19 to TRBJ1-2; D gene ambiguous. CDR1 and CDR2 from the germline V gene are LNHDA and SQIVND (reference sequence). The CDR3 extends over 12 amino acids. V was shortened by 5 bases and J by 8 bases, with 12 bases between the two germline ends. As DNA, the CDR3 is TGTGCCAGTAGTGTTACGGGGAGGGGCTACACCTTC. It specifies CASSVTGRGYTF.

This chain links TRBV3-1 (or the pseudogene TRBV3-2) with TRBJ1-5; the D is unclear. V was shortened by 4 bases and J by 4 bases, with 8 bases between the two germline ends. The CDR3 is made up of 13 amino acids. Looked up from germline, CDR1 is LGHDT and CDR2 is YNNKEL (reference sequence). CDR3 bases: TGTGCCAGCAGCCTCACCCTAAATCAGCCCCAGCATTTT. Encoded protein: CASSLTLNQPQHF.

The rearrangement uses TRBV7-6 and TRBJ2-3, with 10 bases that match TRBD2. J was trimmed by 2 bases and V by 5 bases; bases with no gene match: 7. The length of the CDR3 is 16 residues. Germline-derived CDR1 and CDR2 are SGHVS and FNYEAQ. This chain's CDR3 is CASSRVAGGLTDTQYF. As DNA, the CDR3 is TGTGCCAGCAGCCGAGTAGCGGGAGGCCTCACAGATACGCAGTATTTT.

In DNA, the CDR3 is TGTGCCGGGGAGACAGACTCCGATCAGCCCCAGCATTTT. Amino acids: CAGETDSDQPQHF. V is TRBV30 and J is TRBJ1-5; a weak D match, TRBD1 (5 bases). V was cut by 8 bases and J by 5 bases, with 16 bases left in between. CDR1 is GTSNPN and CDR2 is SVGIG in the germline V gene (reference sequence). This CDR3 contains 13 residues.

J is TRBJ1-4 and V is TRBV19; D unclear. The CDR3 consists of 14 residues. Germline assignment: CDR1 LNHDA and CDR2 SQIVND (reference sequence). V was clipped by 9 bases and J by 8 bases, with 19 bases between them. CDR3 DNA: TGTGCCAGCCGGGAAGGAGCGGTTTTGGAAAAACTGTTTTTT. Encoded protein: CASREGAVLEKLFF.

This sequence joins TRBV24-1 and TRBJ1-1; D uncertain. This CDR3 has 15 residues. V shed 7 bases and J shed 1 base, with 15 bases lying between them. The V gene's germline CDR1 is KGHDR and CDR2 SFDVKD. The DNA of the CDR3 is TGTGCCACCAGGGATGGCGACTCCTCGAACACTGAAGCTTTCTTT. Its translation: CATRDGDSSNTEAFF.